This is a list of T cell receptor beta chains from one sample in a study of T cells in Graves' hyperthyroidism and ophthalmopathy. TCRdb re-derived calls from the multiplex PCR reads in MiXCR, one entry per CDR3 protein. In the table there are about 290,000 distinct CDR3 sequences, approximately 15% of which are singletons. Sequenced material: blood. These receptors came from a woman aged 55-75 years with Graves' ophthalmopathy. Both conserved end residues are part of each CDR3. The D gene is left open where the match is weak. Rows may omit the clone size; those that give it use once, few, many or a size class.

V gene: TRBV12-3/TRBV12-4
J gene: TRBJ2-2
clone size: few
D gene: TRBD2
CDR3 protein: CASRASGALEELFF
CDR3 DNA: TGTGCCAGCAGAGCTAGCGGGGCCTTAGAAGAGCTGTTTTTT

V gene: TRBV18
J gene: TRBJ2-7
clone size: .
D gene: TRBD1
CDR3 protein: CASSLRTGAKYEQYF
CDR3 DNA: TGTGCCAGCTCCCTTAGGACAGGGGCGAAGTACGAGCAGTACTTC

V gene: TRBV10-3
J gene: TRBJ2-4
clone size: many
D gene: TRBD1
CDR3 protein: CAISGQGADIQYF
CDR3 DNA: TGTGCCATCAGCGGACAGGGGGCGGACATTCAGTACTTC

V gene: TRBV11-2
J gene: TRBJ2-7
clone size: many
D gene: .
CDR3 protein: CASSPLPAGPHPRGEQYF
CDR3 DNA: TGTGCCAGCAGCCCACTCCCGGCCGGCCCTCACCCCCGGGGCGAGCAGTACTTC

V gene: TRBV12-3/TRBV12-4
J gene: TRBJ2-1
clone size: many
D gene: TRBD2
CDR3 protein: CASKPQLGLAGDEQFF
CDR3 DNA: TGTGCCAGCAAACCTCAGCTGGGACTAGCGGGGGATGAGCAGTTCTTC

V gene: TRBV6-1
J gene: TRBJ1-1
clone size: many
D gene: .
CDR3 protein: CASRSPNTEAFF
CDR3 DNA: TGTGCCAGCAGATCACCGAACACTGAAGCTTTCTTT

V gene: TRBV4-1
J gene: TRBJ1-4
clone size: .
D gene: .
CDR3 protein: CASSLNTQNEKLFF
CDR3 DNA: TGCGCCAGCAGCCTTAACACGCAAAATGAAAAACTGTTTTTT

V gene: TRBV19
J gene: TRBJ2-3
clone size: .
D gene: TRBD2
CDR3 protein: CASRSGLAVGKDTQYF
CDR3 DNA: TGTGCCAGTAGGTCGGGACTAGCGGTGGGGAAGGATACGCAGTATTTT

V gene: TRBV6-1
J gene: TRBJ2-7
clone size: few
D gene: TRBD1
CDR3 protein: CASSLSRDRGLNEQYF
CDR3 DNA: TGTGCCAGCAGTTTAAGTCGGGACAGGGGTTTAAACGAGCAGTACTTC

V gene: TRBV6-1
J gene: TRBJ1-3
clone size: .
D gene: .
CDR3 protein: CASHSYSRGNTIYF
CDR3 DNA: TGTGCCAGCCACAGCTATTCTAGGGGAAACACCATATATTTT

V gene: TRBV7-2
J gene: TRBJ2-1
clone size: .
D gene: TRBD2
CDR3 protein: CASSSRTSGAYNEQFF
CDR3 DNA: TGTGCCAGCAGCTCCAGGACTAGCGGGGCTTACAATGAGCAGTTCTTC

V gene: TRBV19
J gene: TRBJ1-1
clone size: many
D gene: .
CDR3 protein: CASSIAGPNTEAFF
CDR3 DNA: TGTGCCAGTAGTATAGCGGGACCGAACACTGAAGCTTTCTTT

V gene: TRBV9
J gene: TRBJ2-1
clone size: .
D gene: .
CDR3 protein: CASSAPYWGHNEQFF
CDR3 DNA: TGTGCCAGCAGCGCCCCGTACTGGGGACACAATGAGCAGTTCTTC

V gene: TRBV30
J gene: TRBJ2-3
clone size: .
D gene: .
CDR3 protein: CAGWGTDTQYF
CDR3 DNA: TGTGCCGGGTGGGGTACAGATACGCAGTATTTT

V gene: TRBV28
J gene: TRBJ2-1
clone size: many
D gene: .
CDR3 protein: CASKLGPSYNEQFF
CDR3 DNA: TGTGCCAGCAAACTAGGACCGTCCTACAATGAGCAGTTCTTC

V gene: TRBV7-2
J gene: TRBJ2-7
clone size: many
D gene: .
CDR3 protein: CASSLETSYEQYF
CDR3 DNA: TGTGCCAGCAGCTTAGAGACGTCCTACGAGCAGTACTTC

V gene: TRBV28
J gene: TRBJ2-7
clone size: many
D gene: .
CDR3 protein: CASLSGGEGEYEQYF
CDR3 DNA: TGTGCCAGCCTCTCGGGGGGCGAAGGGGAGTACGAGCAGTACTTC

V gene: TRBV6-5
J gene: TRBJ2-1
clone size: many
D gene: .
CDR3 protein: CASSYSNSDGDEQFF
CDR3 DNA: TGTGCCAGCAGTTACTCGAATAGCGACGGCGATGAGCAGTTCTTC

V gene: TRBV29-1
J gene: TRBJ2-3
clone size: many
D gene: .
CDR3 protein: CSVEGVRGVSTDTQYF
CDR3 DNA: TGCAGCGTTGAGGGGGTTCGGGGTGTGAGCACAGATACGCAGTATTTT

V gene: TRBV20-1
J gene: TRBJ2-1
clone size: many
D gene: .
CDR3 protein: CSARTRGQKLRNEQFF
CDR3 DNA: TGCAGTGCTAGAACCCGGGGCCAGAAGCTAAGGAATGAGCAGTTCTTC

V gene: TRBV19
J gene: TRBJ2-1
clone size: many
D gene: .
CDR3 protein: CASSSGSAYNEQFF
CDR3 DNA: TGTGCCAGTAGTAGCGGTTCTGCCTACAATGAGCAGTTCTTC

V gene: TRBV5-1
J gene: TRBJ2-1
clone size: many
D gene: TRBD2
CDR3 protein: CASGLAVGSNEQFF
CDR3 DNA: TGCGCCAGCGGACTAGCGGTAGGAAGCAATGAGCAGTTCTTC

V gene: TRBV7-9
J gene: TRBJ2-7
clone size: many
D gene: TRBD2
CDR3 protein: CASSVAGVYEQYF
CDR3 DNA: TGTGCCAGCAGCGTTGCGGGAGTCTACGAGCAGTACTTC

V gene: TRBV7-6
J gene: TRBJ2-7
clone size: few
D gene: TRBD1
CDR3 protein: CASSPRQGALEQYF
CDR3 DNA: TGTGCCAGCAGCCCCAGACAGGGGGCCCTAGAGCAGTACTTC

V gene: TRBV7-8
J gene: TRBJ2-5
clone size: many
D gene: TRBD1
CDR3 protein: CASSLTMTGGFGETQYF
CDR3 DNA: TGTGCCAGCAGCTTAACGATGACAGGGGGTTTCGGAGAGACCCAGTACTTC

V gene: TRBV19
J gene: TRBJ2-3
clone size: few
D gene: .
CDR3 protein: CATRTTGSTDTQYF
CDR3 DNA: TGTGCCACCAGGACAACAGGAAGCACAGATACGCAGTATTTT

V gene: TRBV4-1
J gene: TRBJ2-1
clone size: .
D gene: TRBD2
CDR3 protein: CASSQRSGRLSYNEQFF
CDR3 DNA: TGCGCCAGCAGCCAAAGATCCGGGAGGCTCTCCTACAATGAGCAGTTCTTC

V gene: TRBV7-2
J gene: TRBJ2-3
clone size: once
D gene: .
CDR3 protein: CASSTQQGLSTDTQYF
CDR3 DNA: TGTGCCAGCAGCACTCAACAGGGACTTAGCACAGATACGCAGTATTTT